This T cell receptor beta chain stems from a study of blood T cell repertoires in COVID-19. At the level of the study: Specimens from acute and convalescent COVID-19 originated in the United States, Italy and Spain.

Profiling relied on immunoSEQ multiplex PCR, and the TCRdb table lists in-frame clones only, not all of them. Of fewer than 300,000 clones listed, 70% to 90% are singletons. CDR3 length equals 13 residues. Per germline, CDR1 SGHTA and CDR2 FQGTGA. Trimming stripped 5 bases from V and 0 bases from J, with 7 bases between. The sequencing input was peripheral blood. This chain connects TRBV7-3 to TRBJ1-1, with D uncertain. This receptor was taken from a man aged 18 to 29 with active or convalescent COVID-19. CDR3 loop: CASSPSVNTEAFF. In DNA form, the CDR3 reads TGTGCCAGCAGCCCATCGGTGAACACTGAAGCTTTCTTT. Looking up the rest from reference TRBV7-3 and TRBJ1-1 gives the full variable domain: GAGVSQTPSNKVTEKGKYVELRCDPISGHTALYWYRQSLGQGPEFLIYFQGTGAADDSGLPNDRFFAVRPEGSVSTLKIQRTERGDSAVYLCASSPSVNTEAFFGQGTRLTVV.